A selection of T cell receptor beta chains follows, all from one sample in a study of PD-1 blockade in classical Hodgkin lymphoma. TCRdb's copy holds only in-frame clones and misses some; the assay was immunoSEQ multiplex PCR. The table shows some 30,000 clones, with about 85% occurring only once. The material was CD4+ T cells from blood, obtained before the fourth cycle of nivolumab. The receptors were gathered from a human donor with classical Hodgkin lymphoma. Both conserved end residues are part of each CDR3. Only part of the rows carry a size: once, few, many, or a class if the clone is expanded.

V	size	J	CDR3
TRBV27	.	TRBJ1-5	CASSLSFWGGQPQHF
TRBV2	once	TRBJ2-5	CAGSTLAGIQETQYF
TRBV6-5	.	TRBJ1-1	CASSSRTGGDTEAFF
TRBV7-9	.	TRBJ2-7	CASSLGGGAYEQYF
TRBV23-1	.	TRBJ2-1	CARRGDVADYEQFF
TRBV6-5	.	TRBJ1-1	CASTGMNTEAFF
TRBV6-6	.	TRBJ2-7	CASSYVGTLEYEQYF
TRBV7-4	once	TRBJ2-6	CASSQYSSQSRANVLTF
TRBV18	once	TRBJ1-3	CASSPNRGPGSNTIYF
TRBV19	few	TRBJ1-5	CASSIVRGTNVQPQHF
TRBV6-1	.	TRBJ1-2	CASRVTGTGINSYTF
TRBV27	.	TRBJ2-1	CASSLRAPGGISYNEQFF
TRBV4-3	.	TRBJ2-6	CASSQERGRLLGANVLTF